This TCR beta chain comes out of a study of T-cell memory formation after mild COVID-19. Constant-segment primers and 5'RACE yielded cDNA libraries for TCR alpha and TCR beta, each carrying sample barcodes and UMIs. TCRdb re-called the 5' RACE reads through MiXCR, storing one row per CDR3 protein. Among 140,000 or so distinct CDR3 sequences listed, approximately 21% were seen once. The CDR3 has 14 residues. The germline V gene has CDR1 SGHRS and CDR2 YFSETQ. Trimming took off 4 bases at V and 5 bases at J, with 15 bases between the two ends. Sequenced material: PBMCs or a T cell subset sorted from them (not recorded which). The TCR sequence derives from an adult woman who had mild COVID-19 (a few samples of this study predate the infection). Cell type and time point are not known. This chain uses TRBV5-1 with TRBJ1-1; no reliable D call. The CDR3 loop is CASSAGISRTEAFF. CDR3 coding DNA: TGCGCCAGCAGCGCCGGGATTTCGCGGACTGAAGCTTTCTTT.